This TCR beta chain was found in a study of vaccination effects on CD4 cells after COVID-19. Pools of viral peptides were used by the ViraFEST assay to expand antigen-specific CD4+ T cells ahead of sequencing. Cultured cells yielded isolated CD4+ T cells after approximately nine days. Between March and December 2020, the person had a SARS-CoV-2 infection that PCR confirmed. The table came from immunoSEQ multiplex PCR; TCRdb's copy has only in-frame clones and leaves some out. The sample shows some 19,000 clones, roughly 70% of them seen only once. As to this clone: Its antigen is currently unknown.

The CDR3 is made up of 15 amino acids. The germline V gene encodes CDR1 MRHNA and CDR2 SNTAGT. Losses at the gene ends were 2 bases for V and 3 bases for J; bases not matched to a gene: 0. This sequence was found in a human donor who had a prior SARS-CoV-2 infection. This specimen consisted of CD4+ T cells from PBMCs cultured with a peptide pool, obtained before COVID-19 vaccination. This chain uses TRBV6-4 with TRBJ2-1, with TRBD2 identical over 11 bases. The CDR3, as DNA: TGTGCCAGCAGTGACACTAGCGGGAGCTACAATGAGCAGTTCTTC. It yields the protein CASSDTSGSYNEQFF.